These 13 T cell receptor beta chains came from one sample sequenced in a study of OX40 agonist ivuxolimab in advanced cancers. Sequencing used immunoSEQ multiplex PCR; TCRdb keeps in-frame clones, though not all of them. The sample comprises tens of thousands of clones, about 91% of which are singletons, and around 4% rests with the top ten. The starting material was CD4+ or CD8+ T cells sorted from blood, obtained in a trial of the OX40 agonist ivuxolimab. All receptors derive from an adult with an advanced solid tumor such as melanoma, head and neck, liver or kidney cancer.

V gene TRBV6-1 combines with J gene TRBJ2-7, with 9 bases that match TRBD1. The CDR3 has 16 amino acids. CDR1 and CDR2 from the germline V gene are MNHNS and SASEGT. V lost 4 bases, J lost 1 base, and 8 bases stayed unmatched. The CDR3 loop reads CASSGPGTGFSYEQYV. CDR3 bases: TGTGCCAGCAGTGGCCCCGGGACAGGGTTTTCCTACGAGCAGTACGTC.

The rearrangement uses TRBV5-8 and TRBJ2-1; TRBD2 agrees at 8 bases. CDR1 is SGHTS and CDR2 is YDEGEE in the germline V gene. This CDR3 contains 15 residues. V lost 4 bases to trimming and J lost 5 bases; unmatched junction nucleotides: 8. In DNA form, the CDR3 reads TGTGCCAGCAGCCCGGGGGGGCTTTTCCACAATGAGCAGTTCTTC. Translation: CASSPGGLFHNEQFF.

This chain uses TRBV27 with TRBJ2-7, with 8 bases matching TRBD2. The CDR3 is 14 residues long. With V trimmed by 0 bases and J by 2 bases, 0 bases remained unmatched. Germline lookup yields CDR1 MNHEY and CDR2 SMNVEV (reference sequence). The CDR3: CASSLSGLAYEQYF. Written as DNA, the CDR3 is TGTGCCAGCAGTTTATCGGGACTAGCCTACGAGCAGTACTTC.

This chain connects TRBV2 to TRBJ2-3; 15 nucleotides match TRBD2. This CDR3 comprises 16 residues. In germline, CDR1 is SNHLY, CDR2 FYNNEI. Unmatched junction bases numbered 3, after V lost 8 bases and J lost 0 bases. DNA of the CDR3: TGTGCCAGCGGGACTAGCGGGGGGCGGAGCACAGATACGCAGTATTTT. It specifies CASGTSGGRSTDTQYF. The full variable domain, in which reference TRBV2 and TRBJ2-3 provide the parts outside the CDR3, is EPEVTQTPSHQVTQMGQEVILRCVPISNHLYFYWYRQILGQKVEFLVSFYNNEISEKSEIFDDQFSVERPDGSNFTLKIRSTKLEDSAMYFCASGTSGGRSTDTQYFGPGTRLTVL.

The chain couples TRBV19 to TRBJ1-2, with D unresolved. Germline CDR1 LNHDA, CDR2 SQIVND (reference sequence). The CDR3 has 15 residues. V was clipped by 2 bases and J by 5 bases, with 15 bases between them. The CDR3 protein is CASSIPGPIQYGYTF. The DNA of the CDR3 is TGTGCCAGTAGTATACCCGGTCCCATCCAATATGGCTACACCTTC.

This chain uses TRBV15 with TRBJ2-1, with 8 bases lining up with TRBD2. Trimming at V came to 0 bases and at J to 9 bases, leaving 10 bases not matched to a gene. This CDR3 is built from 16 residues. Germline V lookup: CDR1 LNHNV, CDR2 YYDKDF (reference sequence). DNA for the CDR3: TGTGCCACCAGCAGAGATGCCCGGGGCGGGGGGACTGAGCAGTTCTTC. This gives the protein CATSRDARGGGTEQFF.

This sequence joins TRBV7-9 and TRBJ2-7, with a weak D call TRBD1 (5 bases). The V and J ends lost 4 bases and 3 bases respectively, with 13 bases between them. This CDR3 region has 14 residues. Germline CDR1 is SEHNR and CDR2 is FQNEAQ (reference sequence). The CDR3 spells CASSSQGPDYEQYF. CDR3 sequence (DNA): TGTGCCAGCAGCTCCCAGGGTCCGGACTACGAGCAGTACTTC. Full variable domain (missing parts from reference TRBV7-9 and TRBJ2-7): DTGVSQNPRHKITKRGQNVTFRCDPISEHNRLYWYRQTLGQGPEFLTYFQNEAQLEKSRLLSDRFSAERPKGSFSTLEIQRTEQGDSAMYLCASSSQGPDYEQYFGPGTRLTVT.

J is TRBJ1-5 and V is TRBV19; possibly TRBD1 for D (5 bases). Germline CDR1 is LNHDA and CDR2 is SQIVND (reference sequence). The V end lost 0 bases, the J end lost 1 base, and 16 bases lay between the germline ends. This CDR3 spans 18 amino acids. Written as DNA, the CDR3 is TGTGCCAGTAGTATAGACCCAATTCAGGGTGGAAGCAATCAGCCCCAGCATTTT. The encoded protein is CASSIDPIQGGSNQPQHF.

The V and J genes are TRBV29-1 and TRBJ2-1, with D possibly matching TRBD2 (6 bases). Germline V gene data show CDR1 as SQVTM and CDR2 as ANQGSEA. Trimming cost V 4 bases and J 5 bases, with 15 bases left between them. CDR3 length: 14 amino acids. Here the CDR3 reads CSVGGASENNEQFF. The CDR3, as DNA: TGCAGCGTTGGTGGGGCTAGCGAGAACAATGAGCAGTTCTTC.

This clone was seen a few times. The chain links TRBV5-1 to TRBJ2-6, with 11 bases that match TRBD1. Losses at the gene ends were 3 bases for V and 4 bases for J; bases not matched to a gene: 6. The V gene's germline CDR1 is SGHRS and CDR2 YFSETQ. CDR3 size: 17 residues. The CDR3 sequence is CASSYGQGAVGANVLTF. CDR3 nucleotides: TGCGCCAGCAGCTACGGACAGGGGGCTGTGGGGGCCAACGTCCTGACTTTC.

V is TRBV5-8 and J is TRBJ2-2; 11 bases align to TRBD2. The CDR3 contains 16 residues. Germline trimming cut 3 bases from V and 1 base from J; bases unmatched to any gene: 2. The germline V gene has CDR1 SGHTS and CDR2 YDEGEE. The CDR3 loop reads CASSWGTSGNTGELFF. CDR3 coding DNA: TGTGCCAGCAGCTGGGGGACTAGCGGGAACACCGGGGAGCTGTTTTTT.

The chain joins TRBV4-2 to TRBJ2-7; the match to TRBD2 covers 8 bases. V lost 4 bases and J lost 2; bases outside the gene matches: 7. Germline V CDR1 and CDR2: LGHNA, YNFKEQ. The CDR3 is made up of 15 amino acids. The CDR3 loop is CASSPFLAGPYEQYF. The CDR3 DNA reads as TGTGCCAGCAGCCCCTTTTTAGCGGGACCCTACGAGCAGTACTTC.

The CDR3 coding sequence is TGTGCCAGCAGCTTAGGCAATGAGCAGTTCTTC. Translation: CASSLGNEQFF. V gene TRBV13 combines with J gene TRBJ2-1; D is uncertain. This CDR3 contains 11 residues. The ends were cut back, 0 bases at V and 6 bases at J, with 0 bases in the middle. Germline CDR1 PRHDT, CDR2 FYEKMQ (reference sequence). The whole variable domain, filled in from reference TRBV13 and TRBJ2-1, reads AAGVIQSPRHLIKEKRETATLKCYPIPRHDTVYWYQQGPGQDPQFLISFYEKMQSDKGSIPDRFSAQQFSDYHSELNMSSLELGDSALYFCASSLGNEQFFGPGTRLTVL.